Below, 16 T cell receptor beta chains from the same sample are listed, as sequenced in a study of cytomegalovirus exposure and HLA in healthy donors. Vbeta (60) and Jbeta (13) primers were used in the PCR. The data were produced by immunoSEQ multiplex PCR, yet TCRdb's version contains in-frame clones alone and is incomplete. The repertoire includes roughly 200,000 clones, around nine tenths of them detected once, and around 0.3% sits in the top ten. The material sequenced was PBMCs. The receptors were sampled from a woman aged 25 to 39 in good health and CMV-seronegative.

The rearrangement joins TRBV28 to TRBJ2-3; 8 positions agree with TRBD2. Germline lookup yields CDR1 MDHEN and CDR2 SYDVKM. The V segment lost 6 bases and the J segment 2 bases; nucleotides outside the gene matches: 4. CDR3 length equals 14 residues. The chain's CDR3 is CASRLLAVTDTQYF. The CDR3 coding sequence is TGTGCCAGCAGACTACTAGCGGTCACAGATACGCAGTATTTT.

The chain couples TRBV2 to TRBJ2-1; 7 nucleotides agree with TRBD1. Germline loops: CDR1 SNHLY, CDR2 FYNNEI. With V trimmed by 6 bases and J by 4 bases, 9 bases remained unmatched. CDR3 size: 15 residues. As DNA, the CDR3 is TGTGCCAGCAGGCCCCAAGGGGGCGGTTACAATGAGCAGTTCTTC. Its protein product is CASRPQGGGYNEQFF. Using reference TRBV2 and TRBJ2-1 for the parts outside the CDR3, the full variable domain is EPEVTQTPSHQVTQMGQEVILRCVPISNHLYFYWYRQILGQKVEFLVSFYNNEISEKSEIFDDQFSVERPDGSNFTLKIRSTKLEDSAMYFCASRPQGGGYNEQFFGPGTRLTVL.

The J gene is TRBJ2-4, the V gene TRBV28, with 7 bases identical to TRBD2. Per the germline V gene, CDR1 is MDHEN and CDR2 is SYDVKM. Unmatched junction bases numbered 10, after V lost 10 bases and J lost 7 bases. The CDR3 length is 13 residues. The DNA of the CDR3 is TGTGCCACCTCCGCGGGAGCGGTGAACATTCAGTACTTC. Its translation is CATSAGAVNIQYF.

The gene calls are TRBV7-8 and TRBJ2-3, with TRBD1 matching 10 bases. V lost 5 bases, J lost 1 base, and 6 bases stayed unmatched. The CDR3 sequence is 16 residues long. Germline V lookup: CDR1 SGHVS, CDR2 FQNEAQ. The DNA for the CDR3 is TGTGCCAGCAGCAATAGACAGGGGGCCGGCACAGATACGCAGTATTTT. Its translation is CASSNRQGAGTDTQYF.

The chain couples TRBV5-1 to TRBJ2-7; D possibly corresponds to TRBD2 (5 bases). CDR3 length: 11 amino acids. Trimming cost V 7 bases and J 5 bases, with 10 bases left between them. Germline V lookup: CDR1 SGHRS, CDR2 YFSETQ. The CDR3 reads CASRTAHEQYF. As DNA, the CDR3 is TGCGCCAGCCGGACTGCCCACGAGCAGTACTTC.

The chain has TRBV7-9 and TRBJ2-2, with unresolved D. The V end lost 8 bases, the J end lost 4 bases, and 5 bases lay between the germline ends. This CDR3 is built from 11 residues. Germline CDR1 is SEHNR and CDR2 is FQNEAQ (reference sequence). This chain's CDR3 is CASGRTGELFF. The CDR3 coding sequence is TGTGCCAGCGGCCGCACCGGGGAGCTGTTTTTT.

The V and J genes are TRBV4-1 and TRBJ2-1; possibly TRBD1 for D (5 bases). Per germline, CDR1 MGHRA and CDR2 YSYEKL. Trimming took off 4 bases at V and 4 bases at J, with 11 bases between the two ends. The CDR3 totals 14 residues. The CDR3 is CASSLTALYNEQFF. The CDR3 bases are TGCGCCAGCAGCCTGACAGCCCTGTACAATGAGCAGTTCTTC.

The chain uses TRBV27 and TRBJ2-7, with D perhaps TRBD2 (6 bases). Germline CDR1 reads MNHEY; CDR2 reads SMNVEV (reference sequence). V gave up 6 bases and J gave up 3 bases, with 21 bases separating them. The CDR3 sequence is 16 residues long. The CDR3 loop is CASSLPPLAEFYEQYF. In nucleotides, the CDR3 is TGTGCCAGCAGCTTGCCCCCACTAGCTGAATTCTACGAGCAGTACTTC.

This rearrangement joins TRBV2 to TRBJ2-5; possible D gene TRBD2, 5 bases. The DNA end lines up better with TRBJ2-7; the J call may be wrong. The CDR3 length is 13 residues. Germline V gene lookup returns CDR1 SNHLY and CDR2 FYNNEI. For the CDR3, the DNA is TGTGCCAGCAGTAGGCTAGCTACCTACGAGCAGTACTTC. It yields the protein CASSRLATYEQYF.

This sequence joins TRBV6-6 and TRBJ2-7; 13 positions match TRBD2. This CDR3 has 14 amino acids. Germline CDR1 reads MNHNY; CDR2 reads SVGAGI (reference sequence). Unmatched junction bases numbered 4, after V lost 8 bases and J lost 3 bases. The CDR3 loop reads CASGRTSGGYEQYF. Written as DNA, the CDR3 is TGTGCCAGCGGCCGGACTAGCGGGGGCTACGAGCAGTACTTC.

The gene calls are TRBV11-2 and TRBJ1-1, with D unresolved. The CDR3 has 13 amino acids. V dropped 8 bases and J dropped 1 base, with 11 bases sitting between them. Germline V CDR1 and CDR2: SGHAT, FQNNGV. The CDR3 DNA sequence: TGTGCCAGCGCTCAGATCACGAACACTGAAGCTTTCTTT. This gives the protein CASAQITNTEAFF.

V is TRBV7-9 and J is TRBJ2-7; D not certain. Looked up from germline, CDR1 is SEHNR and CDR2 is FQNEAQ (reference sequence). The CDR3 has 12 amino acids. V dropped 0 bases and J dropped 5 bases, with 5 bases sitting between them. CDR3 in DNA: TGTGCCAGCAGCTTAGCCAGGAACGAGCAGTACTTC. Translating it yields CASSLARNEQYF.

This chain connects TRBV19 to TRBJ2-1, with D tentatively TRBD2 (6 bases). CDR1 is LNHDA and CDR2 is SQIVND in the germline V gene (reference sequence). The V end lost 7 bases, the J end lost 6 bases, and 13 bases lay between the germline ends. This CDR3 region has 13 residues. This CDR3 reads CASTRAGSNEQFF. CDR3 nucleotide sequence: TGTGCCAGTACGAGAGCGGGCAGCAATGAGCAGTTCTTC. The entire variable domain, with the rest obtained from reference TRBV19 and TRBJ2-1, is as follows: DGGITQSPKYLFRKEGQNVTLSCEQNLNHDAMYWYRQDPGQGLRLIYYSQIVNDFQKGDIAEGYSVSREKKESFPLTVTSAQKNPTAFYLCASTRAGSNEQFFGPGTRLTVL.

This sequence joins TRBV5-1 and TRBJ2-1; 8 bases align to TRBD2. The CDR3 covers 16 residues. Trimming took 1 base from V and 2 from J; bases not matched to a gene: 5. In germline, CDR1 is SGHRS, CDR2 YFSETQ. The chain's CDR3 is CASSLNTAGAYNEQFF. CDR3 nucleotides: TGCGCCAGCAGCTTGAATACAGCGGGGGCCTACAATGAGCAGTTCTTC.

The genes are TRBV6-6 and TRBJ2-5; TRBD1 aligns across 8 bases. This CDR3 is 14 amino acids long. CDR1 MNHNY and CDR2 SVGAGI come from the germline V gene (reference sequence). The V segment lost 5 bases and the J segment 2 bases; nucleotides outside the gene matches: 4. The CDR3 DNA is TGTGCCAGCAGTAAAGGGGACAGGCAAGAGACCCAGTACTTC. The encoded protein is CASSKGDRQETQYF.

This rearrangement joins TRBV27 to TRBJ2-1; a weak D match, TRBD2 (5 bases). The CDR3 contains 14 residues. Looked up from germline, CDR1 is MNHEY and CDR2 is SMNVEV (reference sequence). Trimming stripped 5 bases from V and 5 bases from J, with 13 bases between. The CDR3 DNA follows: TGTGCCAGCAGTCGTGGAGGCGTTAACAATGAGCAGTTCTTC. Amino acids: CASSRGGVNNEQFF.